Shown below are 5 T cell receptor beta chains from a single sample sequenced in a study of yellow fever vaccine responses in identical twins. TCRdb re-derived calls from the RT-PCR reads in MiXCR, one entry per CDR3 protein. The sample comprises about 13,000 distinct CDR3 sequences, about 83% of which are singletons, and roughly 1.8% rests with the top ten. The input for sequencing was T cells from blood (PBMCs), unsorted or a sorted subset (not recorded which), taken before or after yellow fever vaccination (not recorded which). These receptors were obtained from a woman aged 18 to 35 who received the yellow fever vaccine.

This chain connects TRBV5-1 to TRBJ2-1; TRBD1 matches at 7 bases. CDR3 length: 18 residues. V shed 1 base and J 6 bases; nucleotides not matched to a gene: 16. CDR1 and CDR2 (germline): SGHRS, YFSETQ. The CDR3: CASSLQASLEGAPNEQFF. CDR3 DNA: TGCGCCAGCAGCTTGCAGGCCTCCTTAGAGGGGGCTCCCAATGAGCAGTTCTTC.

For the CDR3, the DNA is TGCAGTACGAAACGGACCCAAGAGACCCAGTACTTC. This translates into CSTKRTQETQYF. The J gene is TRBJ2-5, the V gene TRBV29-1; D is unresolved. Germline V CDR1 and CDR2: SQVTM, ANQGSEA. This CDR3 is built from 12 residues.

The CDR3 sequence is CSVDGGETGELFF. The DNA of the CDR3 is TGCAGCGTAGACGGTGGGGAAACCGGGGAGCTGTTTTTT. V is TRBV29-1 and J is TRBJ2-2; no clear D. The CDR3 runs to 13 residues. V shed 6 bases and J shed 5 bases, with 13 bases lying between them. CDR1 and CDR2 from the germline V gene are SQVTM and ANQGSEA.

Note on this clonotype: At one end, the junction sequence differs from germline, possibly due to a read error. The chain uses TRBV29-1 and TRBJ2-1, with 9 bases aligning to TRBD2. This CDR3 contains 13 residues. The germline V gene has CDR1 SQVTM and CDR2 ANQGSEA. CDR3 protein: CSVEVAGEDEQSF. Here the CDR3 DNA reads TGCAGCGTAGAGGTAGCGGGAGAGGATGAGCAGTCCTTC.

This clonotype was found a few times. The chain employs TRBV2 and TRBJ1-2; 8 bases align to TRBD1. The CDR3 is 13 residues long. J lost 2 bases, V lost 4 bases, and 0 bases had no gene match. Germline CDR1 and CDR2: SNHLY and FYNNEI. In DNA form, the CDR3 reads TGTGCCAGCAGTGGGACAGGGAACTATGGCTACACCTTC. It yields the protein CASSGTGNYGYTF.